The entry that follows covers one T cell receptor beta chain sequence. Its antigen is still unknown. CDR1 and CDR2 from the germline V gene are SGHTA and FQGNSA. This CDR3 is 18 amino acids long. The ends were cut back, 2 bases at V and 5 bases at J, with 21 bases in the middle. The sample originates from a study of cytomegalovirus exposure and HLA in healthy donors. Overall study results and limits: In a later analysis, productive TCRs from donors in an Asian-associated ancestry cluster reportedly carried fewer N-insertions than the cohort mean.

Primers included in the PCR were 60 Vbeta and 13 Jbeta primers. Clones were read by immunoSEQ multiplex PCR, and TCRdb kept only the in-frame ones, dropping some. The sample holds 100,000 to 150,000 clones; 60% to 75% are singletons and the top ten take 4% to 4.5%. The chain couples TRBV7-2 to TRBJ2-2; possible D gene TRBD2, 7 bases. This clonotype was obtained from a woman between 50 and 59 years old in good health and CMV-seropositive. Sequenced: PBMCs. CDR3 loop: CASSLSRGAMIATGELFF. The DNA of the CDR3 is TGTGCCAGCAGCTTAAGCCGGGGGGCGATGATTGCAACCGGGGAGCTGTTTTTT.